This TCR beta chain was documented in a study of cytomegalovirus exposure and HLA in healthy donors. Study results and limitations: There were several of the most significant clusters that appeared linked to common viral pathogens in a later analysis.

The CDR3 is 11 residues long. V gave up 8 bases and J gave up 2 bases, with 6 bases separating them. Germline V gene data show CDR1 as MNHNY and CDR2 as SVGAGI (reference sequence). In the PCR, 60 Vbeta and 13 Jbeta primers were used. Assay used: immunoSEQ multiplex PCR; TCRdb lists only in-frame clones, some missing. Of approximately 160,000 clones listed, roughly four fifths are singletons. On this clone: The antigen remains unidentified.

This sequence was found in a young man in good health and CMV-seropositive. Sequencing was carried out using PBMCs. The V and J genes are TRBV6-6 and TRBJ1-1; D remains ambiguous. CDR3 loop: CASSRNTEAFF. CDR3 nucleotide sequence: TGTGCCAGCTCCAGAAACACTGAAGCTTTCTTT.